Following are 14 T cell receptor beta chains from one sample sequenced in a study of T-cell reconstitution after alpha-beta-depleted transplantation in children. For TCRbeta, the library was prepared with unique molecular identifiers. TCRdb re-derived calls from the PCR reads in MiXCR, one entry per CDR3 protein. The data contain about 580,000 distinct CDR3 sequences, 25% to 30% of them singletons. The material was PBMCs, obtained before TCRalphabeta/CD19-depleted stem cell transplant. Every receptor here comes from a boy under two years old with Wiskott-Aldrich syndrome, due to receive a stem cell transplant.

This clonotype was seen a handful of times. The chain recombines TRBV9 with TRBJ2-1; 9 bases align to TRBD2. The J segment lost 3 bases and the V segment lost 2 bases, leaving 3 bases of the junction unmatched. CDR1 is SGDLS, CDR2 YYNGEE, per germline. The CDR3 consists of 15 residues. DNA of the CDR3: TGTGCCAGCAGCGTTAGACTAGCGGACTACAATGAGCAGTTCTTC. It codes for CASSVRLADYNEQFF. The whole variable domain, remainder taken from reference TRBV9 and TRBJ2-1, is DSGVTQTPKHLITATGQRVTLRCSPRSGDLSVYWYQQSLDQGLQFLIQYYNGEERAKGNILERFSAQQFPDLHSELNLSSLELGDSALYFCASSVRLADYNEQFFGPGTRLTVL.

A few counts support this clonotype. V is TRBV12-3 or TRBV12-4 and J is TRBJ2-1, with a weak D call TRBD2 (6 bases). The CDR3 contains 17 residues. Trimming took off 5 bases at V and 0 bases at J, with 17 bases between the two ends. In DNA form, the CDR3 reads TGTGCCAGCAGTGGGGGACTCCACGGGAACTCCTACAATGAGCAGTTCTTC. Its protein is CASSGGLHGNSYNEQFF.

V usage is TRBV20-1 and J usage is TRBJ2-5, with 13 bases identical to TRBD2. The CDR3 runs to 17 residues. The V gene's germline CDR1 is DFQATT and CDR2 SNEGSKA (reference sequence). Unmatched junction bases numbered 11, after V lost 1 base and J lost 6 bases. This chain's CDR3 is CSARAGLAGEGLQTQYF. The CDR3 DNA sequence: TGCAGTGCTAGAGCCGGACTAGCGGGAGAAGGGCTTCAGACCCAGTACTTC.

V is TRBV5-4 and J is TRBJ2-5, with a tentative D call TRBD1 (6 bases). V lost 1 base to trimming and J lost 1 base, with 8 bases between them. The CDR3 is 14 amino acids. Germline-derived CDR1 and CDR2 are SGHNT and YYREEE (reference sequence). Here the CDR3 reads CASSLRGFQETQYF. CDR3 DNA sequence: TGTGCCAGCAGCTTGAGGGGGTTCCAAGAGACCCAGTACTTC.

This clonotype was found a few times. V usage is TRBV29-1 and J usage is TRBJ2-5, with D possibly being TRBD2 (6 bases). Germline-derived CDR1 and CDR2 are SQVTM and ANQGSEA. This CDR3 spans 14 amino acids. Trimming pared 7 bases from V and 4 bases from J, leaving 19 bases between. The CDR3 sequence is CSAPGGALRETQYF. The DNA for the CDR3 is TGCAGCGCGCCCGGAGGGGCACTAAGAGAGACCCAGTACTTC.

The rearrangement links TRBV20-1 to TRBJ2-3; D may be TRBD1 or TRBD2 (5 bases each). CDR3 length: 15 amino acids. The V gene's germline CDR1 is DFQATT and CDR2 SNEGSKA (reference sequence). V lost 0 bases, J lost 3 bases, and 13 bases lay in between. CDR3 in DNA: TGCAGTGCTAGAGATCCCCGGGGCCGGACAGATACGCAGTATTTT. Its protein is CSARDPRGRTDTQYF.

The sample holds a few counts of this clonotype. The rearrangement uses TRBV7-2 and TRBJ1-1; D may be TRBD1 (5 bases). Germline V gene sequence: CDR1 SGHTA, CDR2 FQGNSA. The length of the CDR3 is 15 residues. V was clipped by 7 bases and J by 1 base, with 16 bases between them. Here the CDR3 DNA reads TGTGCCAGCATGCTTATGCCGACAGAGAACACTGAAGCTTTCTTT. Its translation is CASMLMPTENTEAFF. Using reference TRBV7-2 and TRBJ1-1 for the parts outside the CDR3, the full variable domain is GAGVSQSPSNKVTEKGKDVELRCDPISGHTALYWYRQSLGQGLEFLIYFQGNSAPDKSGLPSDRFSAERTGGSVSTLTIQRTQQEDSAVYLCASMLMPTENTEAFFGQGTRLTVV.

The rearrangement uses TRBV5-6 and TRBJ2-2, with 10 nucleotides matching TRBD2. CDR1 and CDR2 (germline): SGHDT, YYEEEE. The CDR3 runs 21 residues. Germline trimming cut 5 bases from V and 4 bases from J; bases unmatched to any gene: 23. Here the CDR3 DNA reads TGTGCCAGCAGTGCAGAAAGGGGGCGCGGCAAGCGGGAGGGCCGCACCGGGGAGCTGTTTTTT. Its protein product is CASSAERGRGKREGRTGELFF.

The V gene is TRBV27, the J gene TRBJ2-2; D unresolved. Trimming took 7 bases from V and 6 from J, leaving 12 bases between them. This CDR3 is 13 amino acids long. Germline loops: CDR1 MNHEY, CDR2 SMNVEV (reference sequence). The CDR3 loop reads CASTLRDPGELFF. CDR3 coding DNA: TGTGCCAGCACCCTCCGAGACCCCGGGGAGCTGTTTTTT.

There are a few counts of this clonotype. CDR3 nucleotide sequence: TGTGCCAGCAGCAAAGACAGGGGCCTTGTCAATGAGCAGTTCTTC. As protein: CASSKDRGLVNEQFF. The rearrangement links TRBV21-1 to TRBJ2-1; no check of the table's D call, TRBD1, against the DNA was made. TRBV21-1 is shown as a pseudogene. The length of the CDR3 is 15 residues.

The chain links TRBV29-1 to TRBJ2-2; 10 positions match TRBD1. The V gene end was trimmed by 0 bases and the J gene end by 6 bases; junction bases not matched to a gene: 7. CDR3 length: 16 residues. CDR1 SQVTM and CDR2 ANQGSEA come from the germline V gene. The CDR3 DNA reads as TGCAGCGTTGAAGATCGTGGACAGGGGGTCGCCGGGGAGCTGTTTTTT. It is translated as CSVEDRGQGVAGELFF.

This clonotype has a count of ten or more. One end of the junction varies from germline; a read error may be responsible. The V and J genes are TRBV5-1 and TRBJ2-3, with D unresolved. The CDR3 is made up of 12 amino acids. Germline V lookup: CDR1 SGHRS, CDR2 YFSETQ. The CDR3 sequence: CASSLKGDTQYF. The DNA of the CDR3 is TGTGCCAGCAGCTTAAAAGGTGATACGCAGTATTTT.

A few counts support this clonotype. V usage is TRBV20-1 and J usage is TRBJ2-1; D perhaps matches TRBD2 (5 bases). V was shortened by 2 bases and J by 9 bases, with 8 bases between the two germline ends. Germline V gene sequence: CDR1 DFQATT, CDR2 SNEGSKA (reference sequence). The CDR3 extends over 11 amino acids. CDR3 amino acids: CSARLASEQFF. In nucleotides, the CDR3 is TGCAGTGCTAGATTAGCGAGTGAGCAGTTCTTC.

The chain is built from TRBV7-2 and TRBJ2-1, with D uncertain. Trimming stripped 4 bases from V and 10 bases from J, with 8 bases between. Germline CDR1 and CDR2: SGHTA and FQGNSA. The CDR3 is 11 amino acids. The DNA of the CDR3 is TGTGCCAGCAGCTCCCGACGCGAGCAGTTCTTC. As protein: CASSSRREQFF.